This T cell receptor beta chain was identified in a study of response to subunit inactivated influenza vaccine. Study-wide results and caveats: There was a suggestion from the authors that each seasonal influenza vaccination recruits few new T cells.

TCRdb passed the RT-PCR reads through MiXCR, listing each CDR3 protein once. This sample has fewer than 250,000 distinct CDR3 sequences, with 13% to 15% found just once. Regarding this clonotype: Antigen specificity is unknown.

The CDR3 totals 15 residues. CDR1 is MNHNS and CDR2 is SASEGT in the germline V gene. The V end was cut by 5 bases, the J end by 4 bases, with 15 bases between. This chain connects TRBV6-1 to TRBJ2-1, with D possibly matching TRBD1 (6 bases). The sequenced sample was CD8+ T cells sorted from PBMCs, obtained around 5 days after vaccination. The source of this sequence is a man aged 45 to 65 who received an inactivated influenza vaccine. The CDR3: CASSPGTHIYNEQFF. The CDR3, as DNA: TGTGCCAGCAGTCCCGGGACACATATTTACAATGAGCAGTTCTTC.